Shown below are 18 T cell receptor beta chains from a single sample sequenced in a study of neurological immune-mediated disorders. MiXCR, applied by TCRdb to the 5' RACE reads, yields one record per CDR3 protein. This sample carries under 85,000 distinct CDR3 sequences, 10% to 13% of them seen once, and the ten largest clones take roughly 2%. The sequencing sample was made of PBMCs. These receptors all come from a middle-aged man in good health.

In this sample, this clonotype turned up a few times. The V and J genes are TRBV4-1 and TRBJ2-7; D is ambiguous. V lost 4 bases to trimming and J lost 4 bases, with 11 bases between them. Germline-derived CDR1 and CDR2 are MGHRA and YSYEKL. The CDR3 covers 13 residues. The CDR3 region has the DNA TGCGCCAGCAGCCCTCTGACTGGATACGAGCAGTACTTC. It codes for CASSPLTGYEQYF.

This clonotype was picked up many times. The V and J genes are TRBV5-1 and TRBJ2-5; the D gene could be TRBD1 or TRBD2 (5 bases each). Looked up from germline, CDR1 is SGHRS and CDR2 is YFSETQ. The CDR3 covers 14 residues. The V end was cut by 3 bases, the J end by 1 base, with 10 bases between. For the CDR3, the DNA is TGCGCCAGCAGCTCTTCCGGGGCCCAAGAGACCCAGTACTTC. Translating gives CASSSSGAQETQYF. Full variable domain (outside the CDR3, taken from reference TRBV5-1 and TRBJ2-5): KAGVTQTPRYLIKTRGQQVTLSCSPISGHRSVSWYQQTPGQGLQFLFEYFSETQRNKGNFPGRFSGRQFSNSRSEMNVSTLELGDSALYLCASSSSGAQETQYFGPGTRLLVL.

There are many counts of this clonotype. In nucleotides, the CDR3 is TGTGCCAGTCTACCGGGACAGACTCTCTCTGGGGCCAACGTCCTGACTTTC. Residues: CASLPGQTLSGANVLTF. The V gene is TRBV18, the J gene TRBJ2-6; 7 bases fit TRBD1. Germline CDR1 reads KGHSH; CDR2 reads LQKENI. This CDR3 is 17 amino acids long. V shed 9 bases, J shed 0 bases, and the junction held 11 bases outside the gene matches.

The V call is TRBV20-1, the J call TRBJ2-5, with D unresolved. This CDR3 spans 15 amino acids. Trimming removed 1 base at V and 1 base at J, with 13 bases between. In germline, CDR1 is DFQATT, CDR2 SNEGSKA (reference sequence). Here the CDR3 DNA reads TGCAGTGCTAGAGTACTTCACAGCATCCAAGAGACCCAGTACTTC. It codes for CSARVLHSIQETQYF.

This clonotype occurred many times. This chain connects TRBV6-5 to TRBJ1-5, with 10 positions matching TRBD1. The CDR3 loop spans 14 amino acids. The germline gives CDR1 MNHEY, CDR2 SVGAGI. Germline trimming cut 10 bases from V and 3 bases from J; bases unmatched to any gene: 6. DNA for the CDR3: TGTGCCACCAAGACAGGGGGCCACAATCAGCCCCAGCATTTT. Protein sequence: CATKTGGHNQPQHF.

This clonotype was counted many times. This chain links TRBV18 with TRBJ2-1; possibly TRBD1 for D (5 bases). The germline V gene has CDR1 KGHSH and CDR2 LQKENI. Trimming cost V 6 bases and J 8 bases, with 17 bases left between them. The length of the CDR3 is 14 residues. CDR3 in amino acids: CASSQGPVFDEQFF. The CDR3, as DNA: TGTGCCAGCTCCCAGGGTCCTGTGTTCGATGAGCAGTTCTTC.

The sample holds many counts of this clonotype. The V and J genes are TRBV7-9 and TRBJ2-7, with D possibly TRBD1 on 6 matching bases. CDR3 size: 12 residues. Trimming pared 4 bases from V and 9 bases from J, leaving 13 bases between. Germline V gene sequence: CDR1 SEHNR, CDR2 FQNEAQ (reference sequence). The CDR3 region is CASSSGQSPQYF. The CDR3 DNA is TGTGCCAGCAGCTCCGGACAGTCGCCGCAGTACTTC. Full variable domain (outside the CDR3, taken from reference TRBV7-9 and TRBJ2-7): DTGVSQNPRHKITKRGQNVTFRCDPISEHNRLYWYRQTLGQGPEFLTYFQNEAQLEKSRLLSDRFSAERPKGSFSTLEIQRTEQGDSAMYLCASSSGQSPQYFGPGTRLTVT.

As DNA, the CDR3 is TGCGCCAGCGGGGGGTGCAATCAGCCCCAGCATTTT. This translates into CASGGCNQPQHF. The V gene is TRBV10-2, the J gene TRBJ1-5; D is perhaps TRBD1 (5 bases). Germline V lookup: CDR1 WSHSY, CDR2 SAAADI. Trimming stripped 8 bases from V and 2 bases from J, with 7 bases between. The CDR3 loop spans 12 amino acids.

The CDR3 DNA reads as TGCAGTGCCTTCGACGGGGCAGGCAAAATCTATGGCTACACCTTC. This codes for CSAFDGAGKIYGYTF. The gene calls are TRBV20-1 and TRBJ1-2; perhaps TRBD1 as D (5 bases). V was pared by 6 bases and J by 4 bases, with 21 bases between. Germline CDR1 reads DFQATT; CDR2 reads SNEGSKA (reference sequence). The CDR3 is 15 residues long.

This clonotype was counted a few times. J is TRBJ2-7 and V is TRBV11-2; 7 positions match TRBD1. The CDR3 runs 13 residues. The germline V gene encodes CDR1 SGHAT and CDR2 FQNNGV. Losses at the gene ends were 1 base for V and 7 bases for J; bases not matched to a gene: 4. CDR3 in DNA: TGTGCCAGCAGCTTAGGGCCCAGGGGGGAGCAGTACTTC. Protein sequence: CASSLGPRGEQYF. Supplemented by reference TRBV11-2 and TRBJ2-7, the full variable domain reads EAGVAQSPRYKIIEKRQSVAFWCNPISGHATLYWYQQILGQGPKLLIQFQNNGVVDDSQLPKDRFSAERLKGVDSTLKIQPAKLEDSAVYLCASSLGPRGEQYFGPGTRLTVT.

This clonotype was seen only a few times. The rearrangement joins TRBV7-9 to TRBJ2-1, with 11 bases that match TRBD2. Germline loops: CDR1 SEHNR, CDR2 FQNEAQ (reference sequence). The CDR3 is 16 amino acids. V lost 6 bases and J lost 3; bases outside the gene matches: 7. The CDR3 reads CASRSTGTSGYNEQFF. In DNA, the CDR3 is TGTGCCAGCAGATCTACCGGGACTAGCGGCTACAATGAGCAGTTCTTC.

This clonotype was picked up many times. The conserved phenylalanine or tryptophan is not found at the CDR3 terminus, so this likely reflects a read error. No DNA is shown, since the ends of the CDR3 on it are uncertain; the CDR3 is the one TCRdb lists. This rearrangement joins TRBV4-2 to TRBJ2-1; the D call in the table, TRBD2, was not verified against the DNA. The germline CDR1 and CDR2 sequences are LGHNA and YNFKEQ. The CDR3 comprises 13 residues, both ends counted. The CDR3 spells CASTYTTRGGRGV.

V gene TRBV19 combines with J gene TRBJ1-4; D is possibly TRBD1 (5 bases). The germline V gene has CDR1 LNHDA and CDR2 SQIVND (reference sequence). The V and J ends lost 7 bases and 8 bases respectively, with 17 bases between them. The CDR3 sequence is 14 residues long. The CDR3 nucleotides read TGTGCCAGTAAAGAGGGACTCCTGGACGAAAAACTGTTTTTT. Amino acids: CASKEGLLDEKLFF.

This clonotype was seen at least ten times. The chain links TRBV10-3 to TRBJ2-7; 10 bases are shared with TRBD2. The CDR3 contains 15 residues. Germline-derived CDR1 and CDR2 are ENHRY and SYGVKD. V gave up 3 bases and J gave up 7 bases; unmatched junction bases: 9. The CDR3 loop is CAISERLAGAGEQYF. DNA of the CDR3: TGTGCCATCAGTGAAAGGCTAGCGGGAGCGGGAGAGCAGTACTTC.

This clonotype appeared many times. The chain carries TRBV20-1 and TRBJ2-1; either TRBD1 or TRBD2 may supply D (6 bases each). There are 13 residues in the CDR3. Germline CDR1 reads DFQATT; CDR2 reads SNEGSKA (reference sequence). Deletions cut 3 bases from V and 5 bases from J, with 11 bases between. The CDR3 loop is CSASRGPDNEQFF. DNA of the CDR3: TGCAGTGCTAGCCGGGGGCCCGACAATGAGCAGTTCTTC.

The table lists this clonotype with many counts. The chain recombines TRBV20-1 with TRBJ1-2; D ambiguous. Trimming pared 0 bases from V and 6 bases from J, leaving 17 bases between. CDR3 length equals 15 residues. Germline assignment: CDR1 DFQATT and CDR2 SNEGSKA (reference sequence). The CDR3 DNA is TGCAGTGCTAGAGATGATGAGACCGCCGTGGATGGCTACACCTTC. Translation: CSARDDETAVDGYTF.

V usage is TRBV10-3 and J usage is TRBJ2-3; D ambiguous. Germline V gene data show CDR1 as ENHRY and CDR2 as SYGVKD. CDR3 length equals 14 residues. Trimming stripped 4 bases from V and 0 bases from J, with 8 bases between. CDR3 DNA sequence: TGTGCCATCAGTGTTCAGGATAGCACAGATACGCAGTATTTT. Its protein product is CAISVQDSTDTQYF.

This clonotype turned up a few times. The genes are TRBV12-3 or TRBV12-4 and TRBJ1-1; D is unresolved. V was clipped by 4 bases and J by 3 bases, with 12 bases between them. The CDR3 has 14 residues. In DNA, the CDR3 is TGTGCCAGCAGTTGGTACTTTACGGACACTGAAGCTTTCTTT. It codes for CASSWYFTDTEAFF.